Included here is one TCR beta chain sequence, with context. Its antigen is unidentified. This sample stems from a study of CD8 T cells in Susac syndrome. Overall study results and limits: It was acknowledged in the study that the number of individuals who were included in its TCR sequencing and HLA analysis was relatively small.

The RNA, roughly 0.45 to 1 ug, was put through reverse transcription using random hexamers. Amplification of TCR beta CDR3 spanned 54 Vbeta and 13 Jbeta via immunoSEQ multiplex PCR. TCRdb re-derived calls from the immunoSEQ multiplex PCR reads in MiXCR, one entry per CDR3 protein. The sample has about 210,000 distinct CDR3 sequences, roughly 94% seen once. The study used healthy donors as controls matched for age and sex. TEMRA cells were FACS-enriched, while CD8+ and CD4+ T cells were negatively isolated. The origin of this receptor is a human donor in good health. What was sequenced was CD4+ T cells from PBMCs.

Here the CDR3 DNA reads TGCAGCGTTGATACCGGGGGACAGACCTACAATGAGCAGTTCTTC. This encodes CSVDTGGQTYNEQFF. The chain links TRBV29-1 to TRBJ2-1, with a weak D call TRBD1 (7 bases). The CDR3 length is 15 residues. Germline values: CDR1 SQVTM, CDR2 ANQGSEA. V was clipped by 3 bases and J by 2 bases, with 14 bases between them.